This entry describes one T cell receptor (beta chain). The CDR3 is 13 amino acids. The V end was cut by 2 bases, the J end by 2 bases, with 7 bases between. The germline gives CDR1 ENHRY, CDR2 SYGVKD. TCRdb processed the RT-PCR reads anew with MiXCR; each CDR3 protein has one entry. The table lists over 150,000 distinct CDR3 sequences, around 41% of them singletons. This entry is derived from a study of patients and donors after allogeneic stem cell transplantation. This chain links TRBV10-3 with TRBJ2-7; D gene uncertain. Sequenced: blood, either unsorted or a sorted T cell fraction (not recorded which). The sequence was obtained from a human donor who was either an allogeneic HSCT recipient or a stem cell or donor lymphocyte infusion donor (not recorded which). It is not recorded whose cells these are; they may come from a transplant donor. The CDR3 region is CAISEDPAYEQYF. Here the CDR3 DNA reads TGTGCCATCAGTGAGGACCCCGCCTACGAGCAGTACTTC.